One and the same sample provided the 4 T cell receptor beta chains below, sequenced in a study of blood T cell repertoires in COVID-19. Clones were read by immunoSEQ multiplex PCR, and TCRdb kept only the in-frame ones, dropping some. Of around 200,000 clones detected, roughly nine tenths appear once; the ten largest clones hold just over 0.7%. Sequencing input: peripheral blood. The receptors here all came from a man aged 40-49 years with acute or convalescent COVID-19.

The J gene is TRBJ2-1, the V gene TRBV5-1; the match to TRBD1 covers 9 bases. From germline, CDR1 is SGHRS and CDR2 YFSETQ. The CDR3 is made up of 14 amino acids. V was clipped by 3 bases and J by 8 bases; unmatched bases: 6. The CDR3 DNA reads TGCGCCAGCAGCTCAACCGGGACAGGGTATGAGCAGTTCTTC. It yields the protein CASSSTGTGYEQFF.

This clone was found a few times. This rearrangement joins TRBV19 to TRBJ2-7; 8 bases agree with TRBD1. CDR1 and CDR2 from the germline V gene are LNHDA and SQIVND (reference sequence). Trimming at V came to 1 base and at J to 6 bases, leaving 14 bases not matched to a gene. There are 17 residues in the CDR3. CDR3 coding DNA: TGTGCCAGTAGTATAGTGGGACAGGCATTTGAAACGACCGAGCAGTACTTC. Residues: CASSIVGQAFETTEQYF.

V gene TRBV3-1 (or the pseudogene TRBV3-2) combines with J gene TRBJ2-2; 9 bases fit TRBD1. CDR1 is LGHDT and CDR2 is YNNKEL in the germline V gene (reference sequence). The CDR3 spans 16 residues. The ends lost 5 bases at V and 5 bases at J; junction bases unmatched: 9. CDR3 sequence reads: CASSYPGQGLTGELFF. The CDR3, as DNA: TGTGCCAGCAGCTATCCGGGACAGGGTCTAACCGGGGAGCTGTTTTTT.

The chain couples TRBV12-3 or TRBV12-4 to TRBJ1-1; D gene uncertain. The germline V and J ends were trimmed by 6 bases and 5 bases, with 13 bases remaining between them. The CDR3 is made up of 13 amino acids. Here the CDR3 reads CASSPPGRTEAFF. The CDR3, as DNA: TGTGCCAGCAGCCCCCCGGGTAGGACTGAAGCTTTCTTT.